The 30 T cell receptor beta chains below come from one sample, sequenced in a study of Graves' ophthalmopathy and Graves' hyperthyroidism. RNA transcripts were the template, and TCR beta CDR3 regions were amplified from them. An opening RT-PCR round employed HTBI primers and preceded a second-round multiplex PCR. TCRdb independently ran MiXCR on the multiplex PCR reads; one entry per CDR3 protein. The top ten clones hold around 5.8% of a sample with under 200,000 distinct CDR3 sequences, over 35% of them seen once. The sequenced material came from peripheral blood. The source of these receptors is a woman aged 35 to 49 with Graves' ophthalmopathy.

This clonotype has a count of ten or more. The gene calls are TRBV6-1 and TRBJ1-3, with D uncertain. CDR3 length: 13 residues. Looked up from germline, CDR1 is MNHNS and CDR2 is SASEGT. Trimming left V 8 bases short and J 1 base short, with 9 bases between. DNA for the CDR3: TGTGCCAGCGGTGTTCCTTCTGGAAACACCATATATTTT. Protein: CASGVPSGNTIYF.

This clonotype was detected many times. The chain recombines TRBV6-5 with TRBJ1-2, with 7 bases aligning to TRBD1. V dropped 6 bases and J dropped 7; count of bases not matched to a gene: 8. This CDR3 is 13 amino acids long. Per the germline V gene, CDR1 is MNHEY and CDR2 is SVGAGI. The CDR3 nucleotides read TGTGCCAGCAGCCGCCTTGGGACAGCTGGCTACACCTTC. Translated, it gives CASSRLGTAGYTF.

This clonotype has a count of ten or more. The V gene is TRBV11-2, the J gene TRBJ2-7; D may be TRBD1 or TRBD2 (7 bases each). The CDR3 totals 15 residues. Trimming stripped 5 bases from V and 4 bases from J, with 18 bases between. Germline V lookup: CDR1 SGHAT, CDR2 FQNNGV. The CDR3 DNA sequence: TGTGCCAGCAGCGACCAGGGGGGGGATAGATACGAGCAGTACTTC. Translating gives CASSDQGGDRYEQYF.

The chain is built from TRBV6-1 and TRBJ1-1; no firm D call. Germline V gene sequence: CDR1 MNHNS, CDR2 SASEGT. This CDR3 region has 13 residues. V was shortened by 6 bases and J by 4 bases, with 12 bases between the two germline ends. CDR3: CASRPTFSTEAFF. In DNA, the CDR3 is TGTGCCAGCAGACCCACTTTTAGCACTGAAGCTTTCTTT.

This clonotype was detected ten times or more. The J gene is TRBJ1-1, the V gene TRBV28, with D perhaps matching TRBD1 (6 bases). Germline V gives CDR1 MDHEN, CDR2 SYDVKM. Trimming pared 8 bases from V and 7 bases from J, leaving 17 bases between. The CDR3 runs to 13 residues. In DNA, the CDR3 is TGTGCCAGCCACAGGGCCCCCCACTATGAAGCTTTCTTT. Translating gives CASHRAPHYEAFF.

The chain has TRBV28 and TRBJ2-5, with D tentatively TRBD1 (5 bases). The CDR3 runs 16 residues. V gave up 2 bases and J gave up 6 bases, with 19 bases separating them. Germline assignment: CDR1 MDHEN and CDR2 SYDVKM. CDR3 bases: TGTGCCAGCAGTTTACACCAGGGCTTCGACATGAAGACCCAGTACTTC. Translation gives CASSLHQGFDMKTQYF. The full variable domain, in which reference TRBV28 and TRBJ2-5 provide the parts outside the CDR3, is DVKVTQSSRYLVKRTGEKVFLECVQDMDHENMFWYRQDPGLGLRLIYFSYDVKMKEKGDIPEGYSVSREKKERFSLILESASTNQTSMYLCASSLHQGFDMKTQYFGPGTRLLVL.

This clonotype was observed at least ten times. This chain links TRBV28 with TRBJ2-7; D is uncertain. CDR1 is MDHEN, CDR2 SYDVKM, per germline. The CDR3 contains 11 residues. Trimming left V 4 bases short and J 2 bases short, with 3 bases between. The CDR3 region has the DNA TGTGCCAGCAGTTGGGCCTACGAGCAGTACTTC. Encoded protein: CASSWAYEQYF.

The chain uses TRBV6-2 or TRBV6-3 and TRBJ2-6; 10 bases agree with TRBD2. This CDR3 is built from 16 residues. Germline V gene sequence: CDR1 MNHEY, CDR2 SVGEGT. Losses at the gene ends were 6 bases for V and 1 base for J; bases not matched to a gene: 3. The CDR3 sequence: CASRVAGGSGANVLTF. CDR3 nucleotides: TGTGCCAGCAGGGTAGCGGGAGGTTCTGGGGCCAACGTCCTGACTTTC.

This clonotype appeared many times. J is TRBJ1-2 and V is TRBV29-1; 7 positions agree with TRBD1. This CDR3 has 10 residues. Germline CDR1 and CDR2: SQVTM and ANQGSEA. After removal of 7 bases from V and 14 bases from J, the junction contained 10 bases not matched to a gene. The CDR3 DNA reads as TGCAGCGGGGGACAGCAAATATTAACCTTC. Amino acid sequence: CSGGQQILTF. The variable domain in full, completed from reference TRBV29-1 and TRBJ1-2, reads SAVISQKPSRDICQRGTSLTIQCQVDSQVTMMFWYRQQPGQSLTLIATANQGSEATYESGFVIDKFPISRPNLTFSTLTVSNMSPEDSSIYLCSGGQQILTFGSGTRLTVV.

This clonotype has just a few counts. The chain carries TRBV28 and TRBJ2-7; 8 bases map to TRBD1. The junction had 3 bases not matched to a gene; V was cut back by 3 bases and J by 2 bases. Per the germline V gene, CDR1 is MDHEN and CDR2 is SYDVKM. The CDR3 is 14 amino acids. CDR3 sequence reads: CASSFDRGTYEQYF. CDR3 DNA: TGTGCCAGCAGTTTTGACAGGGGAACCTACGAGCAGTACTTC.

The CDR3 here is CASSLNGVTYEQYF. The CDR3 bases are TGTGCCAGCAGCTTAAACGGGGTAACCTACGAGCAGTACTTC. The chain uses TRBV7-2 and TRBJ2-7; weak D call: TRBD2 (5 bases). Germline V gives CDR1 SGHTA, CDR2 FQGNSA. CDR3 length: 14 residues. The V gene lost 2 bases and the J gene lost 2 bases, with 10 bases spanning the gap.

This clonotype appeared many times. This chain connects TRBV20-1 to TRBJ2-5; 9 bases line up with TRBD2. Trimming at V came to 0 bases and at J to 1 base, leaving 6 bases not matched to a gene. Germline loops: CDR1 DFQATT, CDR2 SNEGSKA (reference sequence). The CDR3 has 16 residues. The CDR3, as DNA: TGCAGTGCTAGAGATACGGCGGGGGGGGGCCAAGAGACCCAGTACTTC. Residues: CSARDTAGGGQETQYF.

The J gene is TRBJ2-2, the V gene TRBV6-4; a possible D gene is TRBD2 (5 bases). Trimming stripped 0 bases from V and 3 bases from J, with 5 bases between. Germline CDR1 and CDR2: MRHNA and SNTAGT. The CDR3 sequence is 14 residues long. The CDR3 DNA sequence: TGTGCCAGCAGTGACTCACTAGACACCGGGGAGCTGTTTTTT. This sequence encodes CASSDSLDTGELFF.

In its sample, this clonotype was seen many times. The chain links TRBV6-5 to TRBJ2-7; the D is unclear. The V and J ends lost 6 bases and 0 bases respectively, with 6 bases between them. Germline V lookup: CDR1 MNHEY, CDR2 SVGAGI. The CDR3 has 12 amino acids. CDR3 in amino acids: CASRRDSYEQYF. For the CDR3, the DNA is TGTGCCAGCAGAAGAGACTCCTACGAGCAGTACTTC.

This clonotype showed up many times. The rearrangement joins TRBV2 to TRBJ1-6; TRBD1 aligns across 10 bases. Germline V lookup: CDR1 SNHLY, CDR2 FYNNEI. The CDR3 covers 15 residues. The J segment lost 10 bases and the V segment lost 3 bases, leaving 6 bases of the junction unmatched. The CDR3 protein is CASSDPGTGESPLHF. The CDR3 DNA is TGTGCCAGCAGTGACCCGGGGACAGGGGAATCACCCCTCCACTTT. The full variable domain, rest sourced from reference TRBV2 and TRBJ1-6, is EPEVTQTPSHQVTQMGQEVILRCVPISNHLYFYWYRQILGQKVEFLVSFYNNEISEKSEIFDDQFSVERPDGSNFTLKIRSTKLEDSAMYFCASSDPGTGESPLHFGNGTRLTVT.

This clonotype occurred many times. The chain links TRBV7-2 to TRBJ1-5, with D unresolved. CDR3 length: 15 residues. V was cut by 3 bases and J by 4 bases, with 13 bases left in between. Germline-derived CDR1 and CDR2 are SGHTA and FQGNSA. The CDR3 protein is CASSFEYAGNQPQHF. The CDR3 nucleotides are TGTGCCAGCAGCTTTGAATATGCTGGAAATCAGCCCCAGCATTTT. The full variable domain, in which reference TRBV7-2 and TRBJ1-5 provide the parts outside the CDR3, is GAGVSQSPSNKVTEKGKDVELRCDPISGHTALYWYRQSLGQGLEFLIYFQGNSAPDKSGLPSDRFSAERTGGSVSTLTIQRTQQEDSAVYLCASSFEYAGNQPQHFGDGTRLSIL.

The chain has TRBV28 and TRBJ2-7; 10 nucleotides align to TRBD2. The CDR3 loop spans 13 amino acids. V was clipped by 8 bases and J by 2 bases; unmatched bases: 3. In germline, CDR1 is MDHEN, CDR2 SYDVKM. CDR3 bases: TGTGCCAGCGCCCTAGCGGGGGCCTACGAGCAGTACTTC. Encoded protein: CASALAGAYEQYF.

The CDR3 spells CASSLVPGTDDQPQHF. The CDR3 DNA sequence: TGTGCCAGCAGTTTAGTTCCCGGGACAGACGATCAGCCCCAGCATTTT. V usage is TRBV12-3 or TRBV12-4 and J usage is TRBJ1-5; 7 bases match TRBD1. The CDR3 is 16 amino acids. The V gene end was trimmed by 1 base and the J gene end by 5 bases; junction bases not matched to a gene: 8.

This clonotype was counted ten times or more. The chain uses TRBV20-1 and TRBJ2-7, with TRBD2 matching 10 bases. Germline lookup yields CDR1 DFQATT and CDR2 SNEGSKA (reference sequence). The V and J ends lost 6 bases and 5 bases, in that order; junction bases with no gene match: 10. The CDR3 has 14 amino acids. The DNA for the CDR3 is TGCAGTGCCGTTCCTAGCGGGGGATTACACGAGCAGTACTTC. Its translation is CSAVPSGGLHEQYF.

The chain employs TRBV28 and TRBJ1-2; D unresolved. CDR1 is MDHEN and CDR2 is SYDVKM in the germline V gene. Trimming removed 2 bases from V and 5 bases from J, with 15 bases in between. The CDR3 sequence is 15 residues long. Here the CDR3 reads CASSLKVPGKYGYTF. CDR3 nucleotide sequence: TGTGCCAGCAGTTTAAAGGTCCCGGGGAAGTATGGCTACACCTTC.

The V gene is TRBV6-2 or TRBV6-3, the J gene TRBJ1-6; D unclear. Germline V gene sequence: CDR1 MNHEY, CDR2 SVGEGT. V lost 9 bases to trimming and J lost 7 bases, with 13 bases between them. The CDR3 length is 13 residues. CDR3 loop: CASAVAVNSPLHF. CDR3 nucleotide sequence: TGTGCCAGTGCCGTGGCAGTCAATTCACCCCTCCACTTT.

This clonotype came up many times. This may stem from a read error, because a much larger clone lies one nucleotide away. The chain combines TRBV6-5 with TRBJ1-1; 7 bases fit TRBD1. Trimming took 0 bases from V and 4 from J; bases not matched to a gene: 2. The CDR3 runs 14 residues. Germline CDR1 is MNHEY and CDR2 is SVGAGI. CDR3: CASSYSPGGTEAFF. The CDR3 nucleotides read TGTGCCAGCAGTTACTCCCCAGGGGGCACTGAAGCTTTCTTT.

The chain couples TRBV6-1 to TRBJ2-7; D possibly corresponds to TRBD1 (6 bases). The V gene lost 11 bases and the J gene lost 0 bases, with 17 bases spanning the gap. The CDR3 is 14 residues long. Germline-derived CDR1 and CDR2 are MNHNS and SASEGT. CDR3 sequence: CAGGDTISSYEQYF. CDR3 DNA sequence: TGTGCCGGGGGCGATACAATTAGCTCCTACGAGCAGTACTTC.

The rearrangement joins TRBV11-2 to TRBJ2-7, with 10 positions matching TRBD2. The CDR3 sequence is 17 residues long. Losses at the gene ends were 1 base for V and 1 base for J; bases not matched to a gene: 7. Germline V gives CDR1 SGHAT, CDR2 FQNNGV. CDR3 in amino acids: CASSLVPSGSWSYEQYF. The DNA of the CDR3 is TGTGCCAGCAGCTTAGTTCCTAGCGGGAGTTGGTCCTACGAGCAGTACTTC.

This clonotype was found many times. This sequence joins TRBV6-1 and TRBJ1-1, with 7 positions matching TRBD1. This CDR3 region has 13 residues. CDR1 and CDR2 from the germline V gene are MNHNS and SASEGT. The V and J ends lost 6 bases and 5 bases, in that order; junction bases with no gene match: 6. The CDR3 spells CASSRDSWTEAFF. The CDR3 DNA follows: TGTGCCAGCAGCCGGGACAGTTGGACTGAAGCTTTCTTT.

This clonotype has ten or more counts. The CDR3 sequence is CASKSGTQGEQYF. The CDR3 DNA follows: TGTGCCAGCAAATCCGGGACCCAGGGCGAGCAGTACTTC. V gene TRBV6-2 or TRBV6-3 combines with J gene TRBJ2-7; tentatively, D is TRBD1 or TRBD2 (5 bases each). The CDR3 is made up of 13 amino acids. V was pared by 7 bases and J by 6 bases, with 16 bases between. The germline gives CDR1 MNHEY, CDR2 SVGEGT.

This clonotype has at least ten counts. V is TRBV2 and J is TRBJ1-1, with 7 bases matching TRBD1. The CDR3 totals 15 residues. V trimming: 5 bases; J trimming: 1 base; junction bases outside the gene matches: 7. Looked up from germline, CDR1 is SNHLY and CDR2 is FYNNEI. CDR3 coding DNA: TGTGCCAGCAGTAGGGGACAGCTCAGGAACACTGAAGCTTTCTTT. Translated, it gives CASSRGQLRNTEAFF.

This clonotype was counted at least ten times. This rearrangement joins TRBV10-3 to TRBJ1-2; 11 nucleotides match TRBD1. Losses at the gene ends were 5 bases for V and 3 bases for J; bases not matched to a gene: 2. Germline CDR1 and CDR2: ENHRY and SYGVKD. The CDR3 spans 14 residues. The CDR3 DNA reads TGTGCCATCAGTAAGGGACAGGGGGACTATGGCTACACCTTC. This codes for CAISKGQGDYGYTF.

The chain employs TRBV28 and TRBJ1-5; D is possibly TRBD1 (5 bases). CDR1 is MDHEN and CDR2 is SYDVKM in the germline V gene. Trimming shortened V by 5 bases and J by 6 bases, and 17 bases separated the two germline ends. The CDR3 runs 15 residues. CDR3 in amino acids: CASSPGGGGPQPQHF. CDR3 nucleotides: TGTGCCAGCAGTCCCGGTGGGGGGGGTCCTCAGCCCCAGCATTTT.

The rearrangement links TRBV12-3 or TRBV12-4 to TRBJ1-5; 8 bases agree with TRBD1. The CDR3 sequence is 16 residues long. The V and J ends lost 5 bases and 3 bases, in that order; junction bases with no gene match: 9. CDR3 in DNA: TGTGCCAGCAGTGACGCCCGGGACAGGTACAATCAGCCCCAGCATTTT. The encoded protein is CASSDARDRYNQPQHF.